Following are 10 T cell receptor beta chains from one sample sequenced in a study of shared clonotypes between healthy human individuals. The repertoire was sequenced with immunoSEQ multiplex PCR; TCRdb's copy has only in-frame clones and lacks some. The sample carries approximately 940,000 clones, approximately 80% recorded once. Sequenced sample: memory CD4+ T cells sorted from blood. Subset given: CD45RA-negative fraction. These receptors were collected from a man aged 18 to 29 in good health.

The rearrangement uses TRBV6-5 and TRBJ1-6; 7 nucleotides agree with TRBD1. Germline assignment: CDR1 MNHEY and CDR2 SVGAGI. The CDR3 spans 15 residues. The V gene end was trimmed by 6 bases and the J gene end by 4 bases; junction bases not matched to a gene: 6. CDR3: CASRTGQTYNSPLHF. As DNA, the CDR3 is TGTGCCAGCAGAACGGGACAGACATATAATTCACCCCTCCACTTT.

The chain couples TRBV6-6 to TRBJ1-1; the match to TRBD1 covers 9 bases. V was clipped by 7 bases and J by 12 bases; unmatched bases: 12. This CDR3 is 13 amino acids long. Germline loops: CDR1 MNHNY, CDR2 SVGAGI (reference sequence). CDR3 amino acids: CASNPGQGRETFF. DNA of the CDR3: TGTGCCAGCAACCCGGGACAGGGTCGAGAAACTTTCTTT.

A few counts support this clone. V usage is TRBV10-1 and J usage is TRBJ2-1, with D possibly TRBD1 on 5 matching bases. V dropped 2 bases and J dropped 3 bases, with 11 bases sitting between them. The length of the CDR3 is 15 residues. The germline gives CDR1 WNHNN, CDR2 SYGVQD (reference sequence). Here the CDR3 DNA reads TGCGCCAGCAGTGAGGACCCCCAGGGCTACAATGAGCAGTTCTTC. Translated: CASSEDPQGYNEQFF.

The chain employs TRBV5-4 and TRBJ1-2; the match to TRBD1 covers 7 bases. V was clipped by 0 bases and J by 4 bases; unmatched bases: 9. The CDR3 runs to 16 residues. Germline CDR1 SGHNT, CDR2 YYREEE (reference sequence). CDR3 sequence reads: CASSLAPAGGSYGYTF. CDR3 coding DNA: TGTGCCAGCAGCTTGGCCCCCGCAGGGGGAAGCTATGGCTACACCTTC.

This clone was picked up one time. This rearrangement joins TRBV7-2 to TRBJ1-2; tentatively, D is TRBD1 (5 bases). This CDR3 comprises 14 residues. Trimming pared 7 bases from V and 6 bases from J, leaving 18 bases between. CDR1 and CDR2 from the germline V gene are SGHTA and FQGNSA. The CDR3 nucleotides read TGTGCCAGCAAACCGCGGTTAGGGGAGCATGGCTACACCTTC. It codes for CASKPRLGEHGYTF.

The chain couples TRBV21-1 to TRBJ1-2. TRBV21-1 represents a pseudogene. The CDR3 has 11 amino acids. This CDR3 reads CASRASYGYTF. The CDR3 DNA is TGTGCCAGCAGAGCTTCCTATGGCTACACCTTC.

The chain is built from TRBV10-3 and TRBJ1-4, with D possibly being TRBD1 (5 bases). The germline V and J ends were trimmed by 4 bases and 2 bases, with 8 bases remaining between them. Germline-derived CDR1 and CDR2 are ENHRY and SYGVKD. The CDR3 has 14 amino acids. CDR3 sequence: CAISGGGTNEKLFF. CDR3 DNA sequence: TGTGCCATCAGTGGTGGGGGTACTAATGAAAAACTGTTTTTT.

DNA of the CDR3: TGTGCCAGCAGCTTAGTGGGGGGTAGGAATCAGCCCCAGCATTTT. Translating it yields CASSLVGGRNQPQHF. The V and J genes are TRBV11-3 and TRBJ1-5; perhaps TRBD1 as D (5 bases). Between the trimmed V and J ends, which lost 1 base and 4 bases, there was a span of 11 bases. Germline CDR1 is SGHNT and CDR2 is YENEEA. The CDR3 has 15 amino acids.

This chain joins TRBV4-1 and TRBJ2-3; 9 bases fit TRBD2. The CDR3 loop spans 17 amino acids. Germline V gene data show CDR1 as MGHRA and CDR2 as YSYEKL. V was pared by 3 bases and J by 0 bases, with 7 bases of the junction left unmatched. CDR3 in amino acids: CASSQGRLAVSTDTQYF. The CDR3 nucleotides read TGCGCCAGCAGCCAGGGTAGACTAGCGGTAAGCACAGATACGCAGTATTTT.

In DNA form, the CDR3 reads TGCGCCAGCAGCCAAGGGTATTCGGGCAATCAGCCCCAGCATTTT. It yields the protein CASSQGYSGNQPQHF. The J gene is TRBJ1-5, the V gene TRBV4-1, with unresolved D. CDR3 length equals 15 residues. The germline CDR1 and CDR2 sequences are MGHRA and YSYEKL. Trimming left V 1 base short and J 2 bases short, with 9 bases between.